This TCR beta chain was retrieved from a study of CD8 T cells in ankylosing spondylitis. This clonotype was counted only a few times. Antigen specificity is unknown. By quantitative 5'-RACE with molecular barcodes, the TCR beta libraries were made. TCRdb re-called the 5' RACE reads through MiXCR, storing one row per CDR3 protein. The table shows about 150,000 distinct CDR3 sequences, with around 42% occurring only once. V lost 4 bases and J 7 bases, leaving 14 bases between the germline ends. The CDR3 sequence is 15 residues long. Germline-derived CDR1 and CDR2 are SEHNR and FQNEAQ (reference sequence). Study-level points and caveats: Past studies reported some motif variants in reactive arthritis synovial fluid and blood.

The chain couples TRBV7-9 to TRBJ1-6; D unclear. Sequencing was done on a sample of synovial fluid, either unsorted or a sorted T cell fraction (not recorded which). The TCR originated in a male donor with ankylosing spondylitis. The CDR3 sequence is CASSWALGPNSPLHF. In DNA form, the CDR3 reads TGTGCCAGCAGCTGGGCCCTCGGGCCCAATTCACCCCTCCACTTT. Variable domain in full (rest from reference TRBV7-9 and TRBJ1-6): DTGVSQNPRHKITKRGQNVTFRCDPISEHNRLYWYRQTLGQGPEFLTYFQNEAQLEKSRLLSDRFSAERPKGSFSTLEIQRTEQGDSAMYLCASSWALGPNSPLHFGNGTRLTVT.